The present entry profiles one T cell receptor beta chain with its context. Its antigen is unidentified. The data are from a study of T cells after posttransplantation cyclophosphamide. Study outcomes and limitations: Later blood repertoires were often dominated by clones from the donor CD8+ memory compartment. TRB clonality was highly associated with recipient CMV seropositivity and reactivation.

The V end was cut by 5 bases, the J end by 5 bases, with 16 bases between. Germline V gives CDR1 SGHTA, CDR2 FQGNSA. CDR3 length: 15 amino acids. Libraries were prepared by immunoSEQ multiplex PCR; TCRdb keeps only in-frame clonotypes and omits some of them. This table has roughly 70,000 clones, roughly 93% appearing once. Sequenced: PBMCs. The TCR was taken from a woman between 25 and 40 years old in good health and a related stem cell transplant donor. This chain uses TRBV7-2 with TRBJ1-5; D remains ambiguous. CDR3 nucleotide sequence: TGTGCCAGCAGCACCTATGCGGGAGGCGATCAGCCCCAGCATTTT. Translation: CASSTYAGGDQPQHF.